The 22 T cell receptor beta chains below all came from one sample that was sequenced in a study of blood T cells in healthy people across ages. The use of a sample-barcoded 5' primer and a J-beta primer mix characterized a second PCR of roughly 7 to 11 cycles. TCRdb analysed the 5' RACE reads with MiXCR anew, one entry per CDR3 protein. The sample gives about 1,400,000 distinct CDR3 sequences, roughly 59% of which show up once; 5.5% to 8% is in the top ten. Sequencing was done on a sample of blood. The receptors were sampled from a man aged 18 to 35 in good health.

Regarding this clonotype: A much bigger clone sits one base away, suggesting this may be a read error. This chain uses TRBV7-2 with TRBJ2-5, with D tentatively TRBD1 (6 bases). This CDR3 contains 15 residues. CDR1 is SGHTA, CDR2 FQGNSA, per germline. CDR3 nucleotide sequence: TGTGCCGGCAGCTTAGCCTGGACAGACCAAGAGACCCAGTACTTC. The encoded protein is CAGSLAWTDQETQYF.

The rearrangement links TRBV2 to TRBJ2-7, with a possible D match to TRBD2 (5 bases). Between the trimmed V and J ends, which lost 6 bases and 6 bases, there was a span of 12 bases. The germline V gene has CDR1 SNHLY and CDR2 FYNNEI. This CDR3 region has 12 residues. Here the CDR3 DNA reads TGTGCCAGCAGACGCCCCGGAGGCGAGCAGTACTTC. Translation gives CASRRPGGEQYF.

CDR3: CASSQTSGPYNEQFF. CDR3 sequence (DNA): TGTGCCAGCAGCCAGACTAGCGGCCCCTACAATGAGCAGTTCTTC. The chain employs TRBV7-9 and TRBJ2-1, with 9 bases matching TRBD2. Trimming took 5 bases from V and 2 from J; bases not matched to a gene: 4. The CDR3 consists of 15 residues. The germline V gene encodes CDR1 SEHNR and CDR2 FQNEAQ (reference sequence). The entire variable domain, with the rest obtained from reference TRBV7-9 and TRBJ2-1, is as follows: DTGVSQNPRHKITKRGQNVTFRCDPISEHNRLYWYRQTLGQGPEFLTYFQNEAQLEKSRLLSDRFSAERPKGSFSTLEIQRTEQGDSAMYLCASSQTSGPYNEQFFGPGTRLTVL.

The CDR3 nucleotides read TGTGCCAGCAGTGCTTGGACTAGCGGATACACAGATACGCAGTATTTT. This codes for CASSAWTSGYTDTQYF. V usage is TRBV27 and J usage is TRBJ2-3, with TRBD2 matching over 10 bases. V trimming: 5 bases; J trimming: 2 bases; junction bases outside the gene matches: 7. The CDR3 is 16 amino acids. Germline V CDR1 and CDR2: MNHEY, SMNVEV (reference sequence).

Turning to this clonotype: This could be a read error, since a much larger clone is one nucleotide away. For the CDR3, the DNA is TGCGCCAACAGCTTCGGACCCCAGGAAGGGGCCAAAAACATTCAGTACTTC. This codes for CANSFGPQEGAKNIQYF. V and J are TRBV5-1 and TRBJ2-4; no definite D call. The CDR3 is 17 residues long. In germline, CDR1 is SGHRS, CDR2 YFSETQ.

This chain connects TRBV6-1 to TRBJ1-6, with D uncertain. This CDR3 comprises 15 residues. Trimming took off 4 bases at V and 7 bases at J, with 14 bases between the two ends. Germline CDR1 and CDR2: MNHNS and SASEGT. In DNA, the CDR3 is TGTGCCAGCAGTGTCTACCCGGGTCTCAATTCACCCCTCCACTTT. Translated: CASSVYPGLNSPLHF.

The CDR3 spells CAWSPGTSNEQFF. The DNA of the CDR3 is TGTGCCTGGAGTCCCGGGACTAGTAATGAGCAGTTCTTC. This sequence joins TRBV30 and TRBJ2-1; 8 bases match TRBD2. With V trimmed by 2 bases and J by 7 bases, 4 bases remained unmatched. The CDR3 is 13 residues long. Germline assignment: CDR1 GTSNPN and CDR2 SVGIG (reference sequence).

This clonotype was counted between two and nine times. The V gene is TRBV21-1, the J gene TRBJ2-5; TRBD1 was called by the table and not checked on the DNA. TRBV21-1 is a listed pseudogene. The CDR3 contains 16 residues. CDR3 coding DNA: TGTGCCAGCAGCACCGACAGGGGGCTGGAGCAAGAGACCCAGTACTTC. As protein: CASSTDRGLEQETQYF.

The rearrangement links TRBV7-6 to TRBJ2-3, with TRBD2 as a possible D gene (6 bases). The CDR3 loop spans 15 amino acids. V lost 8 bases, J lost 2 bases, and 17 bases lay in between. CDR1 is SGHVS and CDR2 is FNYEAQ in the germline V gene. The CDR3 spells CASSSLGGYTDTQYF. The CDR3 DNA follows: TGTGCCAGCTCCTCTCTCGGGGGATACACAGATACGCAGTATTTT.

The chain uses TRBV5-1 and TRBJ2-1; D might be TRBD1 (6 bases). The CDR3 has 14 amino acids. Trimming stripped 4 bases from V and 5 bases from J, with 13 bases between. Germline CDR1 is SGHRS and CDR2 is YFSETQ. This CDR3 is CASSPGTPNNEQFF. CDR3 sequence (DNA): TGCGCCAGCAGCCCCGGGACACCTAACAATGAGCAGTTCTTC. The full variable domain, with the rest looked up from reference TRBV5-1 and TRBJ2-1, is KAGVTQTPRYLIKTRGQQVTLSCSPISGHRSVSWYQQTPGQGLQFLFEYFSETQRNKGNFPGRFSGRQFSNSRSEMNVSTLELGDSALYLCASSPGTPNNEQFFGPGTRLTVL.

This clonotype was seen only once. The chain joins TRBV4-1 to TRBJ2-4, with D maybe TRBD1 (5 bases). The V end was cut by 8 bases, the J end by 3 bases, with 11 bases between. CDR1 is MGHRA and CDR2 is YSYEKL in the germline V gene. The CDR3 spans 13 residues. CDR3 bases: TGCGCCAGCTACGAGACAGACAAAAACATTCAGTACTTC. Its protein product is CASYETDKNIQYF.

The V call is TRBV4-2, the J call TRBJ2-7; the D gene is possibly TRBD2 (5 bases). The germline CDR1 and CDR2 sequences are LGHNA and YNFKEQ. The CDR3 has 15 amino acids. Trimming removed 0 bases at V and 2 bases at J, with 11 bases between. CDR3 region: CASSQDGGPPYEQYF. The DNA of the CDR3 is TGTGCCAGCAGCCAAGATGGAGGACCGCCCTACGAGCAGTACTTC.

V and J are TRBV7-8 and TRBJ2-3; 12 nucleotides line up with TRBD2. Germline V gives CDR1 SGHVS, CDR2 FQNEAQ. The CDR3 contains 17 residues. The ends lost 0 bases at V and 6 bases at J; junction bases unmatched: 7. CDR3 DNA: TGTGCCAGCAGCTTAGCGCGCGGTCTAGCGGGGGGGGATACGCAGTATTTT. This translates into CASSLARGLAGGDTQYF.

The chain has TRBV20-1 and TRBJ2-5, with D tentatively TRBD1 (5 bases). The J call is uncertain, as TRBJ2-7 better fits the DNA end. The CDR3 totals 14 residues. CDR1 is DFQATT and CDR2 is SNEGSKA in the germline V gene (reference sequence). The CDR3 sequence is CSARVAGSTYEQYF. Written as DNA, the CDR3 is TGCAGTGCTAGAGTGGCAGGGTCTACCTACGAGCAGTACTTC.

The sample holds a few counts of this clonotype. V and J are TRBV29-1 and TRBJ2-1; D gene unclear. Germline CDR1 is SQVTM and CDR2 is ANQGSEA. This CDR3 region has 12 residues. Trimming left V 7 bases short and J 7 bases short, with 14 bases between. CDR3 DNA sequence: TGCAGCGCAGAGTCAGGAACGAATGAGCAGTTCTTC. This encodes CSAESGTNEQFF.

The rearrangement uses TRBV4-1 and TRBJ2-6; no clear D. The CDR3 spans 17 residues. Germline CDR1 reads MGHRA; CDR2 reads YSYEKL. V was cut by 3 bases and J by 2 bases, with 14 bases left in between. In nucleotides, the CDR3 is TGCGCCAGCAGCCACCACCGACCGGTGGCTGGGGCCAACGTCCTGACTTTC. Translating gives CASSHHRPVAGANVLTF.

The chain has TRBV6-1 and TRBJ2-3, with D possibly TRBD2 on 5 matching bases. CDR1 MNHNS and CDR2 SASEGT come from the germline V gene. CDR3 size: 13 residues. The V gene lost 7 bases and the J gene lost 4 bases, with 12 bases spanning the gap. This CDR3 reads CASKTTHADTQYF. The CDR3 nucleotides read TGTGCCAGCAAGACTACTCACGCAGATACGCAGTATTTT.

This chain links TRBV7-6 with TRBJ2-3; 9 bases are shared with TRBD2. This CDR3 contains 15 residues. Germline values: CDR1 SGHVS, CDR2 FNYEAQ. Losses at the gene ends were 5 bases for V and 5 bases for J; bases not matched to a gene: 8. The CDR3 loop reads CASSGRGGREDTQYF. CDR3 in DNA: TGTGCCAGCAGCGGCCGTGGCGGGAGGGAAGATACGCAGTATTTT.

This chain uses TRBV7-6 with TRBJ2-7, with TRBD2 matching 7 bases. Trimming removed 1 base from V and 4 bases from J; junction bases left unmatched: 4. The germline V gene has CDR1 SGHVS and CDR2 FNYEAQ. The CDR3 length is 14 residues. CDR3 region: CASSLEVSGYEQYF. CDR3 nucleotide sequence: TGTGCCAGCAGCTTAGAAGTTAGCGGGTACGAGCAGTACTTC.

This chain uses TRBV29-1 with TRBJ1-1, with D tentatively TRBD1 (6 bases). This CDR3 spans 14 amino acids. Looked up from germline, CDR1 is SQVTM and CDR2 is ANQGSEA. V shed 3 bases and J shed 4 bases, with 15 bases lying between them. In DNA, the CDR3 is TGCAGCGTTGAGCGGGGGGCCGTTGGCACTGAAGCTTTCTTT. This translates into CSVERGAVGTEAFF.

Worth noting for this clonotype: One end of the junction does not line up with germline, which may come from a read error. V and J are TRBV28 and TRBJ1-2, with D perhaps matching TRBD1 (5 bases). The germline gives CDR1 MDHEN, CDR2 SYDVKM. CDR3 length: 14 amino acids. The CDR3 DNA sequence: TGTGCCAGCAAGTACCCCGGGGGTAACTATGTCTACACCTTC. Encoded protein: CASKYPGGNYVYTF.

The chain uses TRBV20-1 and TRBJ2-2; a possible D gene is TRBD2 (6 bases). V gave up 0 bases and J gave up 4 bases, with 12 bases separating them. Germline V gene lookup returns CDR1 DFQATT and CDR2 SNEGSKA (reference sequence). The CDR3 has 15 residues. This chain's CDR3 is CSARENRRGTGELFF. CDR3 sequence (DNA): TGCAGTGCTAGAGAGAACAGGCGGGGCACCGGGGAGCTGTTTTTT.